The T cell receptor (beta chain) described here comes from a study of cytomegalovirus exposure and HLA in healthy donors. The assay was immunoSEQ multiplex PCR, and TCRdb's table has in-frame clones only and misses some. Among tens of thousands of clones listed, approximately 93% were seen once. Germline CDR1 MNHEY, CDR2 SMNVEV (reference sequence). The CDR3 is 15 amino acids. V gave up 2 bases and J gave up 3 bases; unmatched junction bases: 2. The donors were part of the validation cohort of some 120 subjects. That cohort was separate from the first cohort, which comprised under 750 subjects. As concerns this clone: Its antigen is undetermined.

Study results and limitations: Associated with cytomegalovirus, according to the listing, were 164 TCR beta chains. The study found most TCR sequences rare, yet found some public TCRs in many donors. Reportedly, cytomegalovirus status was diagnosed with high sensitivity and specificity.

The sequence derives from a man younger than 35 in good health and CMV-seropositive. V is TRBV27 and J is TRBJ2-7; TRBD2 matches 12 bases. Specimen: PBMCs. The CDR3 reads CASSLRTSGDYEQYF. The DNA for the CDR3 is TGTGCCAGCAGTTTAAGGACTAGCGGGGACTACGAGCAGTACTTC.